This TCR beta chain was sequenced for a study of Ad26.COV2.S vaccination and SARS-CoV-2 variants. Sequenced by immunoSEQ multiplex PCR; TCRdb stores in-frame clones only, minus some. This sample has a few hundred thousand clones, with 90% found just once. Germline values: CDR1 SGHTS, CDR2 YDEGEE. CDR3 length: 16 amino acids. With 2 bases removed from V and 0 bases from J, the gap between germline ends came to 12 bases. Treatment described: approximately 18 received Ad26.COV2.S at low or high dose, single or two shots; 5 received placebo; per-sample allocation not given. Specimens were obtained on day 63 following the first vaccine or placebo injection.

This TCR was recovered from a person between 18 and 60 years old who received the Ad26.COV2.S COVID-19 vaccine or a placebo. The rearrangement links TRBV5-8 to TRBJ1-5, with D tentatively TRBD1 (5 bases). Sequencing was performed on peripheral blood, taken in a trial of Ad26.COV2.S vaccine versus placebo. CDR3 DNA sequence: TGTGCCAGCAGCTTTCCCGAGGGGTATAGCAATCAGCCCCAGCATTTT. It translates to CASSFPEGYSNQPQHF.